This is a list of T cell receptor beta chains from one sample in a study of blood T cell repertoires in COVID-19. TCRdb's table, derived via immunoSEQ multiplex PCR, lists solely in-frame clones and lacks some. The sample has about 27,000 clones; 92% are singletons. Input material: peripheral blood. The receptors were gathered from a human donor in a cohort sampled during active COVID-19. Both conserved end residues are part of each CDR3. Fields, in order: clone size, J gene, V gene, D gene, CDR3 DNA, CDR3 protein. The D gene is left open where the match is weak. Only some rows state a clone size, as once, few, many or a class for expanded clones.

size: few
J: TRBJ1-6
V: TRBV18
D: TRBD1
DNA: TGTGCCAGCTCATACCAGACAGGGGGTACCCTCCACTTT
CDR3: CASSYQTGGTLHF

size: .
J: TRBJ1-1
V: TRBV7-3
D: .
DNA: TGTGCCAGCAGCTCACAGGCGGGGACTGAAGCTTTCTTT
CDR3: CASSSQAGTEAFF

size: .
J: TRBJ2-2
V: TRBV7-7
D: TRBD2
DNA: TGTGCCAGCAGCTTAGAGGCTAGCGGGAACACCGGGGAGCTGTTTTTT
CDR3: CASSLEASGNTGELFF

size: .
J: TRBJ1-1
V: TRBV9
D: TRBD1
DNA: TGTGCCAGCAGCCCCGGGACAGGGGTCGGTGAAGCTTTCTTT
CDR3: CASSPGTGVGEAFF

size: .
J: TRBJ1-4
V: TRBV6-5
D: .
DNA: TGTGCCAGCAGTTACGGGCCAGAAGTAGGCGAAAAACTGTTTTTT
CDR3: CASSYGPEVGEKLFF

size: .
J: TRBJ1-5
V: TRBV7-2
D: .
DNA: TGTGCCAGCAGCTTAGATATGAGGGGCAATCAGCCCCAGCATTTT
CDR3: CASSLDMRGNQPQHF

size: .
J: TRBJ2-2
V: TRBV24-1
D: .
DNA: TGTGCCACCAGTCAGGGGGGCCCCGGGGAGCTGTTTTTT
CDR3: CATSQGGPGELFF

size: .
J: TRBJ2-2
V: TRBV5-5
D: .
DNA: TGTGCCAGCAGCCGGACAGAGTCGAACACCGGGGAGCTGTTTTTT
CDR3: CASSRTESNTGELFF

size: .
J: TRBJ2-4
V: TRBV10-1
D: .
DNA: TGCGCCGGAGGGAAGGTAGCCAAAAACATTCAGTACTTC
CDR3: CAGGKVAKNIQYF

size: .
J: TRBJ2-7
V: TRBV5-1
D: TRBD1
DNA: TGCGCCAGCAGCTTGACAGGGGCCTTTGCCTACGAGCAGTACTTC
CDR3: CASSLTGAFAYEQYF

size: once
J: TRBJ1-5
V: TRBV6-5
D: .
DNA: TGTGCCAGCAGAGAGGGCCCAGGAGCCAATCAGCCCCAGCATTTT
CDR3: CASREGPGANQPQHF

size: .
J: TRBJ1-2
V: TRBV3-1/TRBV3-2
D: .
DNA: TGTGCCAGCAGCCAAGCCAGAAACTATGGCTACACCTTC
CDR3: CASSQARNYGYTF

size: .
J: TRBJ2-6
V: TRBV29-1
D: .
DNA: TGCAGCGTTCCGGGAACCTCGGCTGGGGCCAACGTCCTGACTTTC
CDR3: CSVPGTSAGANVLTF

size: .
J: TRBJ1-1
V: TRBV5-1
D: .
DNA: TGCGCCAGCAGCTTGGCAACCAGTTTGAACACTGAAGCTTTCTTT
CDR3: CASSLATSLNTEAFF

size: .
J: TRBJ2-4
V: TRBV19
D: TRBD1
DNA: TGTGCCAGTAGGAGAGACATCGGACAGGCTGACAAAAACATTCAGTACTTC
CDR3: CASRRDIGQADKNIQYF

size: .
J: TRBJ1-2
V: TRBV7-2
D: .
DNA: TGTGCCAGCAGCTTAGCCGGGGGGCTGGACTATGGCTACACCTTC
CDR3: CASSLAGGLDYGYTF

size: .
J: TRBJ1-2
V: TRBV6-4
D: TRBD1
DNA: TGTGCCAGCAGTCCCACTGTACAGGGGGCGAACGGCTACACCTTC
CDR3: CASSPTVQGANGYTF

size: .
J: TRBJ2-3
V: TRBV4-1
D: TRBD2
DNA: TGCGCCAGCAGCCAAGATTGGCTAGCGGGGGGGAGGACAGATACGCAGTATTTT
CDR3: CASSQDWLAGGRTDTQYF

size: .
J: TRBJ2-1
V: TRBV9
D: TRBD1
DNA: TGTGCCAGCAGCGTAGAGGGGGCCAACAATGAGCAGTTCTTC
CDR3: CASSVEGANNEQFF

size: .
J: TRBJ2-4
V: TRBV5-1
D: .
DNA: TGCGCCAGCAGCTTGGGGGGCGCGGAGGGCATTCAGTACTTC
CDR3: CASSLGGAEGIQYF

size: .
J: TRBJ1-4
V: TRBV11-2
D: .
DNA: TGTGCCAGCAGTCGCGTACCACGGGGGGCAACTAATGAAAAACTGTTTTTT
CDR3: CASSRVPRGATNEKLFF

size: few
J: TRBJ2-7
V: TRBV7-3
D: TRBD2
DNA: TGTGCCAGCAGTTCCTCGGGGGGGCCCTACGAGCAGTACTTC
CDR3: CASSSSGGPYEQYF

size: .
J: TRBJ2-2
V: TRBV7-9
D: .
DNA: TGTGCCAGCAGCTCCGCGAGACAGAACACCGGGGAGCTGTTTTTT
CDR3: CASSSARQNTGELFF

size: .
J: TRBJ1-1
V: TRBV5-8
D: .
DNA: TGTGCCAGCCTCTTGGGAGGGTTTTTCACTGAAGCTTTCTTT
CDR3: CASLLGGFFTEAFF

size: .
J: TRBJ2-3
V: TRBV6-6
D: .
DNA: TGTGCCAGCACTAACCCCGGGGGTGCAGATACGCAGTATTTT
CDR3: CASTNPGGADTQYF

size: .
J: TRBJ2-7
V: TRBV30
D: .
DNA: TGTGCCTGGAGTCCTCCCTTCAGGTCAGGCAAACTCTCCTACGAGCAGTACTTC
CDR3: CAWSPPFRSGKLSYEQYF

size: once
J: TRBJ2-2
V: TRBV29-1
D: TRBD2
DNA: TGCAGCGTAGCGGGACTTCAGAACACCGGGGAGCTGTTTTTT
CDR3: CSVAGLQNTGELFF

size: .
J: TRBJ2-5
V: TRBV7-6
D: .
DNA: TGTGCCAGCAGCTTAGGGACAGTGGAGACCCAGTACTTC
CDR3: CASSLGTVETQYF

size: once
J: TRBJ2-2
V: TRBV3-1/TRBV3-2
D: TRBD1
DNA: TGTGCCAGCAGCCAGGGGACAGGGTACACCGGGGAGCTGTTTTTT
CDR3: CASSQGTGYTGELFF

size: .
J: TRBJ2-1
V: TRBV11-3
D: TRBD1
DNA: TGTGCCAGCAGCAACAGGGGATTCAGCGAGCAGTTCTTC
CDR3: CASSNRGFSEQFF

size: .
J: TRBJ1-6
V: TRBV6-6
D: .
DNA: TGTGCCAGCAGTCTCCCGAGCCTGGGCCCCTCGGGATCACCCCTCCACTTT
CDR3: CASSLPSLGPSGSPLHF

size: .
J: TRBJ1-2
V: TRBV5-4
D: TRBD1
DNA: TGTGCCAGCAGCTTGGCAAAACAGGGGGCCTATGGCTACACCTTC
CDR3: CASSLAKQGAYGYTF

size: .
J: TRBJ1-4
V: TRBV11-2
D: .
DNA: TGTGCCAGCAGCTTAGGGTCTAGCATCTTAAATGAAAAACTGTTTTTT
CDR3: CASSLGSSILNEKLFF

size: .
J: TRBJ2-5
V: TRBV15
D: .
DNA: TGTGCCACCAGCAGAGAGAGTTGGACCCAGTACTTC
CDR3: CATSRESWTQYF

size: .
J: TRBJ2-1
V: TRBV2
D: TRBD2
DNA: TGTGCCAGCAGTGAACCGGGACTAGCTTTGTACAATGAGCAGTTCTTC
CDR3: CASSEPGLALYNEQFF

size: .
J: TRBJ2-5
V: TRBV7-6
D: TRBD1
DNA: TGTGCCAGCAGCGCATCTCAGACAGGGAAATTCCAAGAGACCCAGTACTTC
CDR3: CASSASQTGKFQETQYF

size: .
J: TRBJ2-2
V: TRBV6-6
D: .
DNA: TGTGCCAGCAGTTACCGTTCAGGGCGCCACGGGGAGCTGTTTTTT
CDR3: CASSYRSGRHGELFF

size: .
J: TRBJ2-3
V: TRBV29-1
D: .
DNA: TGCAGCGTTGTGCGGGGACTTGGCACAGATACGCAGTATTTT
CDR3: CSVVRGLGTDTQYF

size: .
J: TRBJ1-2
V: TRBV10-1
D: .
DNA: TGCGCCAGCAGTGAGGCGGTCGACTATGGCTACACCTTC
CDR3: CASSEAVDYGYTF

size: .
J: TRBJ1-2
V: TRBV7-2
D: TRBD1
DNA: TGTGCCAGCAGCTTAGCGCGACAGGGGGCAGGTGAAAGCGGCTACACCTTC
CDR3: CASSLARQGAGESGYTF

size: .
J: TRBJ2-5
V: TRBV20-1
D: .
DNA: TGCAGTGCTTATCGGGAGACCCAGTACTTC
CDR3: CSAYRETQYF

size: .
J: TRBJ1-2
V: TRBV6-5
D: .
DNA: TGTGCCAGCAGAAAAGGGCGACAGGCTAACTATGGCTACACCTTC
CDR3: CASRKGRQANYGYTF

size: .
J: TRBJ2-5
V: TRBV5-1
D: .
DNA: TGCGCCAGCAGCTTACAGGGGAGGATTCAAGAGACCCAGTACTTC
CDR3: CASSLQGRIQETQYF

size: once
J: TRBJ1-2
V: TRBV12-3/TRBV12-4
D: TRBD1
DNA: TGTGCCAGCAGAAACCGGGACAGAGGGGGCTACACCTTC
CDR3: CASRNRDRGGYTF

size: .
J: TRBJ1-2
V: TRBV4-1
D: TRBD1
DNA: TGCGCCAGCAGCCAGGGAACAGGGGCGGGTGGCTACACCTTC
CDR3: CASSQGTGAGGYTF

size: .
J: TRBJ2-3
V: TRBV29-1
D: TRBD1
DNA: TGCAGCGCAATCGGACAGGGGTTAGATACGCAGTATTTT
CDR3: CSAIGQGLDTQYF

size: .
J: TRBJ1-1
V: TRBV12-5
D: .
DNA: TGTGCTAGTGGTCCCTACTCGACAGGGAACACTGAAGCTTTCTTT
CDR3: CASGPYSTGNTEAFF

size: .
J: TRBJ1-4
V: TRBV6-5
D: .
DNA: TGTGCCAGCAGTTTGGGACTGCGAGATGAAAAACTGTTTTTT
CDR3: CASSLGLRDEKLFF

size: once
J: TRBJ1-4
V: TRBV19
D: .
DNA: TGTGCCAGTAGCCTAATTACCGCAACTAATGAAAAACTGTTTTTT
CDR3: CASSLITATNEKLFF

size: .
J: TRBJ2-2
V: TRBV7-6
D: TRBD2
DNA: TGTGCCAGCAGCTGGACTAGCGGGGGGGCGGGCACCGGGGAGCTGTTTTTT
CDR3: CASSWTSGGAGTGELFF

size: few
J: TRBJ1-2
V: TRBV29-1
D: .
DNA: TGCAGCGTCGTTACAGGGAGCGCGTACACCTTC
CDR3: CSVVTGSAYTF

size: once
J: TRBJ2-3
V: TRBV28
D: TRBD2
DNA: TGTGCCAGCAGTTACCGCGGGGAGGGCGCAGATACGCAGTATTTT
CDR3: CASSYRGEGADTQYF

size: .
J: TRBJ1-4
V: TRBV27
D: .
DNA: TGTGCCAGCAGTTCACAGGGTGAAAAACTGTTTTTT
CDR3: CASSSQGEKLFF

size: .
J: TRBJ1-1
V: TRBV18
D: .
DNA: TGTGCCAGCTCGAACCTTGGGGGGGCGGAGACTGAAGCTTTCTTT
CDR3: CASSNLGGAETEAFF

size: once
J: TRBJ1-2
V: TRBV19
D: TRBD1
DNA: TGTGCCAGTAGTTTAAGGACAGGAACTAACTATGGCTACACCTTC
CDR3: CASSLRTGTNYGYTF

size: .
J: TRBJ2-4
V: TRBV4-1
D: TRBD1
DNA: TGCGCCAAGCAGGGGGAAGTCAAAAACATTCAGTACTTC
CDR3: CAKQGEVKNIQYF

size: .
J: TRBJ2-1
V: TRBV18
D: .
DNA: TGTGCCAGCTCACCGATCAGGGGTATGACGGACAATGAGCAGTTCTTC
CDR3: CASSPIRGMTDNEQFF

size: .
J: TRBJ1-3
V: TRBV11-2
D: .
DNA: TGTGCCAGCAGCTTAGTCGGCTCTGGAAACACCATATATTTT
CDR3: CASSLVGSGNTIYF

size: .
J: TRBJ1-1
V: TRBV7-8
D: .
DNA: TGTGCCAGCAGCTTACTGGTGGGCTATTCGAACACTGAAGCTTTCTTT
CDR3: CASSLLVGYSNTEAFF